The 20 T cell receptor beta chains in this list originate from one sample, sequenced in a study of T cells expressing NK-cell markers. TCRdb re-called the 5' RACE reads and catalogs CDR3 proteins one per entry, DNA excluded. Its table records about 180,000 distinct CDR3 sequences. Sequencing used blood T cells: a sorted CD56 or NKG2C T cell subset, CD4+ or CD8+ T cells, or bulk PBMC T cells (not recorded which). These receptors all stem from a woman between 18 and 70 years old in good health.

This sequence joins TRBV5-1 and TRBJ2-7; the D gene TCRdb calls, TRBD1, cannot be checked with no DNA. CDR1 is SGHRS and CDR2 is YFSETQ in the germline V gene. The CDR3 contains 14 residues. The chain's CDR3 is CASSLMDRYYEQYF.

The chain employs TRBV7-2 and TRBJ2-1; the TCRdb call, TRBD2, lacks DNA for checking. Germline CDR1 SGHTA, CDR2 FQGNSA. The CDR3 is made up of 15 amino acids. The CDR3 region is CASRLELAGYNEQFF.

The chain has TRBV6-1 and TRBJ2-3. The CDR3 totals 14 residues. From germline, CDR1 is MNHNS and CDR2 SASEGT. The CDR3 protein is CASNRAIGTDTQYF.

The rearrangement joins TRBV19 to TRBJ2-3; TCRdb's D gene call, TRBD2, goes unchecked for lack of DNA. The CDR3 is 14 amino acids. The germline V gene encodes CDR1 LNHDA and CDR2 SQIVND (reference sequence). The CDR3 reads CASRPMTEGDTQYF.

The CDR3 loop reads CSAISGTEAKNIQYF. J is TRBJ2-4 and V is TRBV20-1; TCRdb selects TRBD2, and the lack of DNA leaves this call unchecked. The CDR3 covers 15 residues. Germline V gene sequence: CDR1 DFQATT, CDR2 SNEGSKA (reference sequence).

The chain uses TRBV15 and TRBJ2-7; TCRdb reports TRBD1, a call that lacks DNA to check it against. The CDR3 loop spans 15 amino acids. The germline V gene has CDR1 LNHNV and CDR2 YYDKDF (reference sequence). The CDR3 protein is CATSSWGRGSYEQYF.

This sequence joins TRBV29-1 and TRBJ1-2; absent DNA, TCRdb's TRBD1 call cannot be checked. This CDR3 is 11 amino acids long. Germline V gives CDR1 SQVTM, CDR2 ANQGSEA. CDR3 region: CTLGQVDGYTF.

The chain uses TRBV7-2 and TRBJ1-2. The germline V gene has CDR1 SGHTA and CDR2 FQGNSA. CDR3 length equals 13 residues. The CDR3 region is CASSLGLSSSYTF.

The rearrangement links TRBV7-9 to TRBJ1-2; lacking DNA, the TRBD1 call made by TCRdb goes unchecked. The CDR3 is 14 amino acids. The germline V gene has CDR1 SEHNR and CDR2 FQNEAQ (reference sequence). The CDR3 region is CASSLDRDSYGYTF.

The V and J genes are TRBV5-1 and TRBJ2-1; TCRdb's D call, TRBD2, is unchecked because there is no DNA. CDR1 is SGHRS and CDR2 is YFSETQ in the germline V gene. The CDR3 totals 15 residues. This CDR3 is CASSRGGEGSNEQFF.

The V call is TRBV29-1, the J call TRBJ2-3; the D gene TCRdb calls, TRBD1, cannot be checked with no DNA. Per germline, CDR1 SQVTM and CDR2 ANQGSEA. The CDR3 consists of 15 residues. CDR3 amino acids: CSVRRGHPSTDTQYF.

The chain recombines TRBV2 with TRBJ2-7; TCRdb's D call, TRBD1, is unchecked because there is no DNA. Germline V gives CDR1 SNHLY, CDR2 FYNNEI. The length of the CDR3 is 13 residues. The CDR3 loop reads CAGTGTSSYEQYF.

V is TRBV18 and J is TRBJ2-2. The CDR3 has 13 residues. In germline, CDR1 is KGHSH, CDR2 LQKENI. CDR3 protein: CASSPENTGELFF. Full variable domain (remainder filled in from reference TRBV18 and TRBJ2-2): NAGVMQNPRHLVRRRGQEARLRCSPMKGHSHVYWYRQLPEEGLKFMVYLQKENIIDESGMPKERFSAEFPKEGPSILRIQQVVRGDSAAYFCASSPENTGELFFGEGSRLTVL.

This sequence joins TRBV4-2 and TRBJ1-5. CDR1 is LGHNA and CDR2 is YNFKEQ in the germline V gene. This CDR3 has 16 residues. This CDR3 reads CASSQDGREGNQPQHF.

The chain joins TRBV5-1 to TRBJ2-1. The CDR3 extends over 16 amino acids. The germline V gene encodes CDR1 SGHRS and CDR2 YFSETQ. This CDR3 is CASSLDPSGAPNEQFF.

V usage is TRBV7-2 and J usage is TRBJ1-5. This CDR3 is built from 14 residues. Germline V gene lookup returns CDR1 SGHTA and CDR2 FQGNSA. CDR3 loop: CASSGGWGGQPQHF.

The chain combines TRBV20-1 with TRBJ1-2; the TCRdb D gene call, TRBD1, has no DNA to confirm it. This CDR3 comprises 14 residues. Germline loops: CDR1 DFQATT, CDR2 SNEGSKA (reference sequence). CDR3 residues: CSARRDRGGYGYTF.

The rearrangement links TRBV18 to TRBJ2-3; TCRdb lists TRBD1, though no DNA is available to test this call. Per germline, CDR1 KGHSH and CDR2 LQKENI. This CDR3 has 12 residues. CDR3 amino acids: CASSPSRDTQYF.

The chain couples TRBV11-1 to TRBJ2-2; TCRdb gives TRBD2 as the D gene, but with no DNA this cannot be confirmed. Germline assignment: CDR1 SGHAT and CDR2 FQDESV (reference sequence). The CDR3 covers 18 residues. The CDR3: CASSLGGLGTSDTGELFF.

CDR3 protein: CASSLWGERDTQYF. The chain uses TRBV5-1 and TRBJ2-3; as DNA is missing, the TRBD2 call by TCRdb cannot be tested. The CDR3 runs 14 residues. CDR1 is SGHRS, CDR2 YFSETQ, per germline.